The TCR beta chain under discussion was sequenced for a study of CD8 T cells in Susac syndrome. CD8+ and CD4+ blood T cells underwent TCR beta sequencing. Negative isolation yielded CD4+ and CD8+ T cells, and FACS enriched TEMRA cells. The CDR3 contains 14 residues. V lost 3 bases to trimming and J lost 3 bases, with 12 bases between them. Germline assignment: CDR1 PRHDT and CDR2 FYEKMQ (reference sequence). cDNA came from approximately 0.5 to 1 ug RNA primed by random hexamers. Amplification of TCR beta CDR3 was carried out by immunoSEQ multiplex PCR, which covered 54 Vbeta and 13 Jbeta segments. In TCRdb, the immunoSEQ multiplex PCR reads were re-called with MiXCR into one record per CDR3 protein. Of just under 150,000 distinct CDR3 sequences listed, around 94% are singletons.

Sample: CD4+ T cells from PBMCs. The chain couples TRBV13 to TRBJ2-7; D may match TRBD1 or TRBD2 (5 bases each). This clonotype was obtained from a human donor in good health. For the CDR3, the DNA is TGTGCCAGCAGCTTTAGGGACCCTAACTACGAGCAGTACTTC. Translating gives CASSFRDPNYEQYF.